These 32 T cell receptor beta chains share one sample of origin, sequenced in a study of blood T cell repertoires in COVID-19. The assay was immunoSEQ multiplex PCR, and TCRdb's table has in-frame clones only and misses some. The sample has some 220,000 clones, around nine tenths seen once. The sequenced sample consisted of peripheral blood. Receptors originate from a young man with COVID-19, enrolled during active disease.

The J gene is TRBJ1-1, the V gene TRBV29-1; D uncertain. The CDR3 has 11 amino acids. Germline assignment: CDR1 SQVTM and CDR2 ANQGSEA. V lost 6 bases to trimming and J lost 6 bases, with 11 bases between them. CDR3 sequence: CSVDNGPEAFF. In DNA form, the CDR3 reads TGCAGCGTAGACAACGGTCCTGAAGCTTTCTTT.

V gene TRBV9 combines with J gene TRBJ2-7; D perhaps matches TRBD2 (5 bases). The V end lost 1 base, the J end lost 5 bases, and 13 bases lay between the germline ends. Germline lookup yields CDR1 SGDLS and CDR2 YYNGEE. The CDR3 runs 14 residues. The CDR3 nucleotides read TGTGCCAGCAGCGTAAGACCCAACGGGGACGAGCAGTACTTC. This codes for CASSVRPNGDEQYF.

V usage is TRBV9 and J usage is TRBJ2-4; TRBD2 matches at 7 bases. V shed 0 bases and J 8 bases; nucleotides not matched to a gene: 8. The length of the CDR3 is 15 residues. Germline V gene lookup returns CDR1 SGDLS and CDR2 YYNGEE. As DNA, the CDR3 is TGTGCCAGCAGCGTAGCCGGGGGGACCGGGGACATTCAGTACTTC. Protein product: CASSVAGGTGDIQYF.

This sequence joins TRBV29-1 and TRBJ2-3, with D unclear. Between the trimmed V and J ends, which lost 7 bases and 0 bases, there was a span of 11 bases. The CDR3 loop spans 13 amino acids. The germline CDR1 and CDR2 sequences are SQVTM and ANQGSEA. The CDR3 sequence is CSATPSSTDTQYF. CDR3 sequence (DNA): TGCAGCGCGACACCGTCTAGCACAGATACGCAGTATTTT.

The chain couples TRBV7-2 to TRBJ2-1; D gene uncertain. Germline V lookup: CDR1 SGHTA, CDR2 FQGNSA. The CDR3 extends over 12 amino acids. V lost 4 bases to trimming and J lost 7 bases, with 8 bases between them. The CDR3 DNA follows: TGTGCCAGCAGCTCCTATTCAAATGAGCAGTTCTTC. It is translated as CASSSYSNEQFF.

The V call is TRBV3-1 (or the pseudogene TRBV3-2), the J call TRBJ2-1; 11 bases line up with TRBD2. CDR1 and CDR2 from the germline V gene are LGHDT and YNNKEL (reference sequence). The CDR3 has 13 residues. V trimming: 8 bases; J trimming: 6 bases; junction bases outside the gene matches: 3. The CDR3 reads CASFTSGGNEQFF. CDR3 bases: TGTGCCAGCTTCACTAGCGGGGGCAATGAGCAGTTCTTC.

V usage is TRBV3-1 (or the pseudogene TRBV3-2) and J usage is TRBJ2-5; D perhaps matches TRBD2 (6 bases). This CDR3 has 11 residues. Germline-derived CDR1 and CDR2 are LGHDT and YNNKEL (reference sequence). Trimming left V 3 bases short and J 13 bases short, with 12 bases between. DNA of the CDR3: TGTGCCAGCAGCCAGGGGGGACCCCGGTACTTC. Translation gives CASSQGGPRYF.

The genes are TRBV10-3 and TRBJ1-2; the D is unclear. The CDR3 has 14 residues. V was shortened by 4 bases and J by 2 bases, with 11 bases between the two germline ends. Germline CDR1 reads ENHRY; CDR2 reads SYGVKD. CDR3 DNA sequence: TGTGCCATCAGTGCCTCGGGGTCCAACTATGGCTACACCTTC. Amino acid sequence: CAISASGSNYGYTF.

This rearrangement joins TRBV15 to TRBJ2-1; 7 bases agree with TRBD1. J was trimmed by 4 bases and V by 0 bases; bases with no gene match: 3. The CDR3 consists of 15 residues. Germline V gene data show CDR1 as LNHNV and CDR2 as YYDKDF (reference sequence). DNA of the CDR3: TGTGCCACCAGCAGAGAAGGGACAGCATACAATGAGCAGTTCTTC. Translated, it gives CATSREGTAYNEQFF.

The V and J genes are TRBV10-1 and TRBJ2-2, with 12 positions matching TRBD2. Germline CDR1 reads WNHNN; CDR2 reads SYGVQD (reference sequence). The CDR3 runs to 18 residues. V lost 3 bases, J lost 7 bases, and 12 bases stayed unmatched. Written as DNA, the CDR3 is TGCGCCAGCAGTGATGCGGCTAGCGGGGGGGCCGTAATCGGGGAGCTGTTTTTT. This encodes CASSDAASGGAVIGELFF.

The V gene is TRBV7-3, the J gene TRBJ2-2; 7 bases are shared with TRBD1. J lost 0 bases, V lost 5 bases, and 6 bases had no gene match. Germline V gene lookup returns CDR1 SGHTA and CDR2 FQGTGA. The CDR3 loop spans 16 amino acids. The DNA for the CDR3 is TGTGCCAGCAGCCCCAGGGGGATACCGAACACCGGGGAGCTGTTTTTT. It is translated as CASSPRGIPNTGELFF.

V usage is TRBV5-1 and J usage is TRBJ1-4, with 8 bases identical to TRBD1. The junction had 9 bases not matched to a gene; V was cut back by 4 bases and J by 7 bases. The CDR3 is made up of 15 amino acids. CDR1 and CDR2 from the germline V gene are SGHRS and YFSETQ. The CDR3 sequence is CASSPGTGLSEKLFF. The CDR3 bases are TGCGCCAGCAGCCCAGGGACAGGACTGAGTGAAAAACTGTTTTTT.

The chain is built from TRBV9 and TRBJ2-1, with 11 bases identical to TRBD2. CDR3 length: 15 residues. CDR1 is SGDLS, CDR2 YYNGEE, per germline. V lost 3 bases to trimming and J lost 4 bases; unmatched junction nucleotides: 3. The CDR3 bases are TGTGCCAGCAGCGAGACTAGCGGGGCTTACAATGAGCAGTTCTTC. It codes for CASSETSGAYNEQFF.

The rearrangement links TRBV14 to TRBJ1-4, with 10 nucleotides matching TRBD1. V gave up 4 bases and J gave up 5 bases; unmatched junction bases: 7. The CDR3 consists of 16 residues. The germline V gene has CDR1 SGHDN and CDR2 FVKESK. The DNA of the CDR3 is TGTGCCAGCAGCCTAATGCCGGGACAGGGGAATGAAAAACTGTTTTTT. Encoded protein: CASSLMPGQGNEKLFF.

The genes are TRBV27 and TRBJ2-7; 7 positions match TRBD2. The CDR3 is 13 amino acids. CDR1 and CDR2 (germline): MNHEY, SMNVEV (reference sequence). V lost 4 bases and J lost 0; bases outside the gene matches: 0. The CDR3 region is CASSSGGSYEQYF. Here the CDR3 DNA reads TGTGCCAGCAGTTCGGGAGGCTCCTACGAGCAGTACTTC.

V is TRBV2 and J is TRBJ1-1, with D possibly being TRBD1 (5 bases). CDR1 and CDR2 from the germline V gene are SNHLY and FYNNEI. V lost 5 bases to trimming and J lost 0 bases, with 16 bases between them. The CDR3 totals 16 residues. In DNA form, the CDR3 reads TGTGCCAGCAGTCCTACAACACAGGACCTGAACACTGAAGCTTTCTTT. Protein product: CASSPTTQDLNTEAFF.

The chain is built from TRBV4-1 and TRBJ2-1; a possible D gene is TRBD1 (7 bases). Trimming shortened V by 3 bases and J by 0 bases, and 18 bases separated the two germline ends. This CDR3 spans 18 amino acids. The V gene's germline CDR1 is MGHRA and CDR2 YSYEKL. The CDR3 here is CASSHRRVQGGSYNEQFF. For the CDR3, the DNA is TGCGCCAGCAGCCACCGCAGGGTTCAGGGGGGCTCCTACAATGAGCAGTTCTTC.

The V call is TRBV4-1, the J call TRBJ2-1; D possibly corresponds to TRBD1 (6 bases). V shed 3 bases and J shed 2 bases, with 8 bases lying between them. This CDR3 is built from 14 residues. Germline CDR1 MGHRA, CDR2 YSYEKL. The CDR3 nucleotides read TGCGCCAGCAGCCATGACAGGACCTACAATGAGCAGTTCTTC. Translating it yields CASSHDRTYNEQFF.

The J gene is TRBJ1-2, the V gene TRBV4-1; the D is unclear. CDR1 and CDR2 (germline): MGHRA, YSYEKL. Between the trimmed V and J ends, which lost 0 bases and 8 bases, there was a span of 13 bases. The CDR3 loop spans 14 amino acids. Written as DNA, the CDR3 is TGCGCCAGCAGCCAAGACGAGCGGGTCGGGGGCTACACCTTC. This sequence encodes CASSQDERVGGYTF.

The genes are TRBV19 and TRBJ1-2; 7 nucleotides match TRBD1. This CDR3 is built from 14 residues. V trimming: 6 bases; J trimming: 8 bases; junction bases outside the gene matches: 12. CDR1 is LNHDA and CDR2 is SQIVND in the germline V gene (reference sequence). The CDR3 is CASSVTGDLYGYTF. CDR3 sequence (DNA): TGTGCCAGTAGCGTAACAGGGGATTTATACGGCTACACCTTC.

The rearrangement links TRBV5-5 to TRBJ1-5; no definite D call. Germline V lookup: CDR1 SGHKS, CDR2 YYEKEE (reference sequence). CDR3 size: 14 residues. Trimming shortened V by 0 bases and J by 2 bases, and 6 bases separated the two germline ends. The CDR3 nucleotides are TGTGCCAGCAGCTTGGCGTCCCGCAATCAGCCCCAGCATTTT. Translation gives CASSLASRNQPQHF.

The chain recombines TRBV5-4 with TRBJ1-1; a possible D gene is TRBD1 (5 bases). The CDR3 runs to 14 residues. V was clipped by 1 base and J by 0 bases, with 7 bases between them. Germline V gene lookup returns CDR1 SGHNT and CDR2 YYREEE (reference sequence). CDR3 sequence reads: CASSLQGVNTEAFF. The CDR3 nucleotides read TGTGCCAGCAGCTTGCAAGGGGTGAACACTGAAGCTTTCTTT.

The V and J genes are TRBV10-3 and TRBJ2-1; D is possibly TRBD1 (5 bases). The CDR3 covers 12 residues. Trimming stripped 7 bases from V and 7 bases from J, with 11 bases between. CDR1 and CDR2 from the germline V gene are ENHRY and SYGVKD. This chain's CDR3 is CAITGFLNEQFF. The CDR3 nucleotides are TGTGCCATCACAGGGTTCTTAAATGAGCAGTTCTTC.

The chain couples TRBV10-2 to TRBJ1-5; 8 positions match TRBD1. The CDR3 loop spans 14 amino acids. J gave up 6 bases and V 6 bases, and 7 bases lay outside the gene matches. Germline V gene data show CDR1 as WSHSY and CDR2 as SAAADI. The CDR3 nucleotides read TGCGCCAGCAGCTTACAGGGGGTCGGTCAGCCCCAGCATTTT. This gives the protein CASSLQGVGQPQHF.

The rearrangement links TRBV11-2 to TRBJ2-1; D remains ambiguous. V shed 5 bases and J shed 0 bases, with 11 bases lying between them. The germline gives CDR1 SGHAT, CDR2 FQNNGV. CDR3 length: 15 residues. CDR3 region: CASSLTSVSYNEQFF. CDR3 coding DNA: TGTGCCAGCAGCCTCACTTCGGTCTCCTACAATGAGCAGTTCTTC. The full variable domain, with the rest looked up from reference TRBV11-2 and TRBJ2-1, is EAGVAQSPRYKIIEKRQSVAFWCNPISGHATLYWYQQILGQGPKLLIQFQNNGVVDDSQLPKDRFSAERLKGVDSTLKIQPAKLEDSAVYLCASSLTSVSYNEQFFGPGTRLTVL.

This clone has only one observation. The chain employs TRBV7-9 and TRBJ2-6; weak D call: TRBD1 (7 bases). Germline assignment: CDR1 SEHNR and CDR2 FQNEAQ (reference sequence). This CDR3 is built from 14 residues. V lost 7 bases, J lost 2 bases, and 9 bases lay in between. The CDR3 DNA follows: TGTGCCAGCACCAGGGGGGCTGGGGCCAACGTCCTGACTTTC. The encoded protein is CASTRGAGANVLTF.

This chain joins TRBV7-2 and TRBJ2-5; D might be TRBD1 (5 bases). The CDR3 contains 15 residues. CDR1 SGHTA and CDR2 FQGNSA come from the germline V gene. V lost 5 bases and J 5 bases, leaving 18 bases between the germline ends. CDR3 protein: CASSPTVDSWETQYF. The CDR3 DNA follows: TGTGCCAGCAGCCCTACAGTCGACAGTTGGGAGACCCAGTACTTC.

The chain recombines TRBV5-1 with TRBJ1-2, with D possibly TRBD1 on 6 matching bases. This CDR3 has 17 amino acids. Germline CDR1 reads SGHRS; CDR2 reads YFSETQ. Deletions cut 3 bases from V and 3 bases from J, with 21 bases between. CDR3 protein: CASSWGVTGPDYYGYTF. The DNA for the CDR3 is TGCGCCAGCAGCTGGGGCGTAACAGGGCCAGATTACTATGGCTACACCTTC.

The chain uses TRBV12-5 and TRBJ2-1, with D possibly TRBD1 on 5 matching bases. Looked up from germline, CDR1 is LGHNT and CDR2 is FRNRAP. V lost 7 bases to trimming and J lost 0 bases, with 13 bases between them. This CDR3 has 15 residues. For the CDR3, the DNA is TGTGCTAGTGCCCTAGGACAAGTCTCCTACAATGAGCAGTTCTTC. Amino acids: CASALGQVSYNEQFF.

The chain uses TRBV7-6 and TRBJ1-2, with D uncertain. Germline V CDR1 and CDR2: SGHVS, FNYEAQ. Trimming stripped 5 bases from V and 8 bases from J, with 15 bases between. CDR3 size: 13 residues. The CDR3 region is CASSREIGSGYTF. DNA for the CDR3: TGTGCCAGCAGCCGGGAGATTGGATCCGGCTACACCTTC. The full variable domain, in which reference TRBV7-6 and TRBJ1-2 provide the parts outside the CDR3, is GAGVSQSPRYKVTKRGQDVALRCDPISGHVSLYWYRQALGQGPEFLTYFNYEAQQDKSGLPNDRFSAERPEGSISTLTIQRTEQRDSAMYRCASSREIGSGYTFGSGTRLTVV.

This chain links TRBV25-1 with TRBJ2-1, with a possible D match to TRBD1 (5 bases). Germline loops: CDR1 MGHDK, CDR2 SYGVNS. The CDR3 runs to 12 residues. Trimming pared 5 bases from V and 7 bases from J, leaving 9 bases between. CDR3 DNA sequence: TGTGCCAGCAGTTGGGGCCTAAATGAGCAGTTCTTC. It yields the protein CASSWGLNEQFF.

The chain couples TRBV5-4 to TRBJ1-3; maybe TRBD1 (6 bases). Trimming stripped 4 bases from V and 2 bases from J, with 16 bases between. This CDR3 has 16 residues. CDR1 is SGHNT, CDR2 YYREEE, per germline (reference sequence). The CDR3 region has the DNA TGTGCCAGCAGCCGAGGTGAACAGGGTGCTGGAAACACCATATATTTT. This encodes CASSRGEQGAGNTIYF.